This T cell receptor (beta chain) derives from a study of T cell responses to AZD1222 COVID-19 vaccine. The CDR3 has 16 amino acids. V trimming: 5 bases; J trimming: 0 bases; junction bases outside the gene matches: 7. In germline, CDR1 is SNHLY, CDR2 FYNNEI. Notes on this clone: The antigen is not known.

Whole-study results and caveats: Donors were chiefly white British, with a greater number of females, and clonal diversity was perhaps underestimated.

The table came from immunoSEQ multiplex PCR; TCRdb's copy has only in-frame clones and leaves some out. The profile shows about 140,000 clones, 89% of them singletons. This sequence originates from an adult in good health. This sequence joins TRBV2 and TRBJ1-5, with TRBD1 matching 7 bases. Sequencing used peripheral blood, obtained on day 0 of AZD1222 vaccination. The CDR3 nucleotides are TGTGCCAGCAGTAAGACAGGGTTCCTTAGCAATCAGCCCCAGCATTTT. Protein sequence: CASSKTGFLSNQPQHF.